The rows below give T cell receptor beta chains drawn from one sample of a study of OX40 agonist ivuxolimab in advanced cancers. Repertoires were generated with immunoSEQ multiplex PCR, while TCRdb's copy carries only in-frame clones and drops some. Here the sample spans just over 90,000 clones, approximately 89% being singletons. The input for sequencing was CD4+ or CD8+ T cells sorted from blood, taken in a trial of the OX40 agonist ivuxolimab. Source of these receptors: an adult with an advanced solid tumor such as melanoma, head and neck, liver or kidney cancer. The CDR3 runs from the conserved cysteine through the conserved F or W. The D gene is left open where the match is weak. Where a row states a size, it is once, few, many or the class of an expanded clone; other rows omit it.

clone_size | j_call | d_call | v_call | cdr3_aa | cdr3_nt
. | TRBJ2-2 | . | TRBV6-6 | CASSYSSANTGELFF | TGTGCCAGCAGTTACTCGAGTGCGAACACCGGGGAGCTGTTTTTT
. | TRBJ2-1 | TRBD2 | TRBV9 | CASSGGLAGTEQFF | TGTGCCAGCAGCGGAGGACTAGCGGGCACTGAGCAGTTCTTC
. | TRBJ2-5 | TRBD1 | TRBV5-6 | CASSYTTGTGGKETQYF | TGTGCCAGCAGCTATACGACCGGGACAGGGGGGAAAGAGACCCAGTACTTC
few | TRBJ1-2 | TRBD1 | TRBV11-3 | CASRSRRGGEGGYTF | TGTGCCAGCAGGTCCCGGAGAGGGGGCGAGGGGGGCTACACCTTC
. | TRBJ1-3 | . | TRBV29-1 | CSVEGGRDSGNTIYF | TGCAGCGTTGAGGGGGGTAGAGATTCTGGAAACACCATATATTTT
. | TRBJ1-6 | . | TRBV30 | CAWKSFRESPLHF | TGTGCCTGGAAGAGTTTCCGAGAATCACCCCTCCACTTT
. | TRBJ2-5 | . | TRBV5-4 | CASSLGVWETQYF | TGTGCCAGCAGCTTGGGCGTTTGGGAGACCCAGTACTTC
. | TRBJ2-3 | TRBD1 | TRBV9 | CASSDAGTGVSGQYF | TGTGCCAGCAGTGATGCGGGGACAGGCGTAAGTGGGCAGTATTTT
. | TRBJ2-4 | . | TRBV7-2 | CASSSEGGNIQYF | TGTGCCAGCAGCTCGGAGGGTGGAAACATTCAGTACTTC
. | TRBJ2-1 | TRBD2 | TRBV2 | CASSLTSGTKGEQFF | TGTGCCAGCAGCCTCACTAGCGGGACGAAGGGTGAGCAGTTCTTC
. | TRBJ1-4 | . | TRBV6-4 | CASSDSMGSEKLFF | TGTGCCAGCAGTGACTCGATGGGGAGTGAAAAACTGTTTTTT
few | TRBJ2-3 | TRBD1 | TRBV30 | CAWGQGALADTQYF | TGTGCCTGGGGGCAGGGGGCTTTAGCAGATACGCAGTATTTT
. | TRBJ1-6 | TRBD1 | TRBV7-2 | CASSLKRGQGVNSPLHF | TGTGCCAGCAGCTTAAAAAGAGGACAGGGCGTGAATTCACCCCTCCACTTT
. | TRBJ2-1 | . | TRBV6-6 | CASSYIRLEGILEFF | TGTGCCAGCAGTTACATACGACTAGAGGGGATTTTAGAGTTCTTC
. | TRBJ2-2 | . | TRBV6-4 | CASGTGYNTGELFF | TGTGCCAGCGGAACAGGGTATAACACCGGGGAGCTGTTTTTT
. | TRBJ1-6 | TRBD1 | TRBV18 | CASSPGPGQVYSPLHF | TGTGCCAGCTCACCCGGGCCGGGACAGGTCTATTCACCCCTCCACTTT
. | TRBJ2-6 | TRBD2 | TRBV11-2 | CASSFSLAGSGANVLTF | TGTGCCAGCAGCTTTTCACTAGCGGGTTCTGGGGCCAACGTCCTGACTTTC
. | TRBJ2-1 | TRBD2 | TRBV11-3 | CASSPQGLAGNNEQFF | TGTGCCAGCAGCCCTCAGGGACTAGCGGGAAACAATGAGCAGTTCTTC
. | TRBJ1-3 | TRBD1 | TRBV9 | CASTSNTGGGNTIYF | TGTGCCAGCACATCTAATACAGGGGGCGGAAACACCATATATTTT
. | TRBJ1-2 | . | TRBV28 | CASSLQDGYTF | TGTGCCAGCAGTTTACAGGATGGCTACACCTTC
. | TRBJ2-7 | TRBD1 | TRBV9 | CASSVGRGQGVYEQYF | TGTGCCAGCAGCGTAGGCCGGGGACAGGGTGTCTACGAGCAGTACTTC
. | TRBJ1-3 | . | TRBV7-2 | CASSRNSDSSGNTIYF | TGTGCCAGCAGCCGCAACAGCGACAGCTCTGGAAACACCATATATTTT
. | TRBJ2-1 | . | TRBV29-1 | CSVESGVSYNEQFF | TGCAGCGTTGAATCAGGGGTAAGCTACAATGAGCAGTTCTTC
. | TRBJ1-5 | TRBD1 | TRBV19 | CASSIEDRGQPQHF | TGTGCCAGTAGTATAGAAGACAGGGGACAGCCCCAGCATTTT
. | TRBJ2-5 | . | TRBV5-4 | CASSLGQETQYF | TGTGCCAGCAGCTTGGGGCAAGAGACCCAGTACTTC
. | TRBJ1-1 | TRBD1 | TRBV11-3 | CASSRGQGRVSEAFF | TGTGCCAGCAGCCGAGGACAGGGGAGGGTGTCTGAAGCTTTCTTT
. | TRBJ2-7 | TRBD1 | TRBV9 | CASNRQGANYEQYF | TGTGCCAGCAACCGACAGGGGGCAAACTACGAGCAGTACTTC
. | TRBJ2-1 | . | TRBV11-2 | CASSSYGTDYNEQFF | TGTGCCAGCAGCTCTTACGGGACTGACTACAATGAGCAGTTCTTC
. | TRBJ1-2 | . | TRBV29-1 | CSVEEGGGAYGYTF | TGCAGCGTTGAAGAGGGGGGGGGAGCCTATGGCTACACCTTC
. | TRBJ2-1 | TRBD2 | TRBV6-4 | CASSVTGGLAGGANEQFF | TGTGCCAGCAGTGTAACTGGGGGACTAGCGGGAGGGGCCAATGAGCAGTTCTTC
. | TRBJ2-1 | . | TRBV27 | CASSPKLEAYNEQFF | TGTGCCAGCAGTCCAAAACTGGAGGCATACAATGAGCAGTTCTTC
. | TRBJ2-7 | TRBD1 | TRBV18 | CASSPRQGPEQYF | TGTGCCAGCTCACCACGACAGGGCCCCGAGCAGTACTTC
. | TRBJ1-3 | . | TRBV7-9 | CASSLAGPAGNTIYF | TGTGCCAGCAGCTTAGCGGGACCAGCTGGAAACACCATATATTTT
. | TRBJ1-1 | . | TRBV11-3 | CASSPGSVNTEAFF | TGTGCCAGCAGCCCCGGGTCCGTGAACACTGAAGCTTTCTTT
. | TRBJ2-7 | TRBD2 | TRBV14 | CASSPGTSGGVYF | TGTGCCAGCAGCCCCGGGACTAGCGGAGGGGTGTACTTC
. | TRBJ2-5 | . | TRBV30 | CAWSVQAPKTQYF | TGTGCCTGGAGTGTACAGGCCCCAAAGACCCAGTACTTC
. | TRBJ2-5 | . | TRBV9 | CASSSPGGMYQETQYF | TGTGCCAGCAGCTCACCCGGGGGCATGTACCAAGAGACCCAGTACTTC
. | TRBJ2-7 | . | TRBV29-1 | CSGGAGSSYEQYF | TGCAGCGGGGGTGCAGGAAGCTCCTACGAGCAGTACTTC
. | TRBJ2-3 | . | TRBV21-1 | CASSKALRLAGGVDTQYF | TGTGCCAGCAGCAAAGCCCTCCGACTAGCGGGAGGGGTAGATACGCAGTATTTT
. | TRBJ2-3 | TRBD1 | TRBV5-1 | CASRRTGSYTDTQYF | TGCGCCAGCAGGAGGACAGGGAGCTACACAGATACGCAGTATTTT
. | TRBJ2-1 | . | TRBV5-4 | CASSLVMGATEQFF | TGTGCCAGCAGCTTGGTTATGGGAGCAACTGAGCAGTTCTTC
. | TRBJ2-1 | TRBD1 | TRBV27 | CASNGLDRARRGQFF | TGTGCCAGCAATGGACTGGACAGGGCCCGGCGGGGGCAGTTCTTC
. | TRBJ2-3 | TRBD2 | TRBV4-2 | CASSQDRSRAGVPDTQYF | TGTGCCAGCAGCCAAGACAGGTCTCGGGCGGGAGTCCCAGATACGCAGTATTTT
few | TRBJ2-1 | TRBD2 | TRBV5-1 | CASSLVTSGRNNEQFF | TGCGCCAGCAGCTTGGTGACTAGCGGGAGAAATAATGAGCAGTTCTTC
. | TRBJ1-5 | . | TRBV9 | CASSVAEGHSNQPQHF | TGTGCCAGCAGCGTAGCAGAAGGGCATAGCAATCAGCCCCAGCATTTT
many | TRBJ1-2 | . | TRBV4-1 | CASSPPGRTFYGYTF | TGCGCCAGCAGCCCACCGGGACGGACCTTCTATGGCTACACCTTC
. | TRBJ2-3 | . | TRBV6-4 | CASSEYKGDTQYF | TGTGCCAGCAGTGAGTACAAGGGAGATACGCAGTATTTT
. | TRBJ1-1 | . | TRBV11-3 | CASSSSRWNTEAFF | TGTGCCAGCAGCTCCAGTCGGTGGAACACTGAAGCTTTCTTT
. | TRBJ1-2 | TRBD1 | TRBV28 | CASSLDRGLFYTF | TGTGCCAGCAGTCTTGACAGGGGACTCTTTTACACCTTC
. | TRBJ2-1 | . | TRBV7-2 | CASSSGRGNEQFF | TGTGCCAGCAGCTCCGGTCGGGGCAATGAGCAGTTCTTC
. | TRBJ2-1 | TRBD2 | TRBV28 | CASSEAGVGNEQFF | TGTGCCAGCAGCGAGGCGGGAGTGGGTAATGAGCAGTTCTTC
. | TRBJ2-3 | . | TRBV2 | CASSTIPQGTQYF | TGTGCCAGCAGCACCATCCCCCAGGGTACGCAGTATTTT
. | TRBJ1-4 | . | TRBV5-8 | CASSGRDEGHEKLFF | TGTGCCAGCAGCGGCCGGGACGAGGGGCATGAAAAACTGTTTTTT
. | TRBJ1-1 | . | TRBV13 | CASSPRARNTEAFF | TGTGCCAGCAGCCCAAGGGCTCGGAACACTGAAGCTTTCTTT